The 14 T cell receptor beta chains below come from one sample, sequenced in a study of cytomegalovirus exposure and HLA in healthy donors. Primers included in the PCR were 60 Vbeta and 13 Jbeta primers. Some clones are missing from TCRdb's copy, which holds only in-frame ones; the method was immunoSEQ multiplex PCR. This table holds 65,000 or so clones, 62% found once. The sequencing input was PBMCs. The receptors derive from a man younger than 45 in good health and CMV-seronegative.

The chain employs TRBV6-5 and TRBJ1-5; possible D gene TRBD1, 5 bases. This CDR3 comprises 15 residues. Trimming removed 0 bases at V and 2 bases at J, with 8 bases between. Looked up from germline, CDR1 is MNHEY and CDR2 is SVGAGI. The CDR3 region is CASSYSAGGNQPQHF. The DNA for the CDR3 is TGTGCCAGCAGTTACTCGGCGGGGGGCAATCAGCCCCAGCATTTT.

The chain combines TRBV9 with TRBJ2-7; 9 positions agree with TRBD1. The CDR3 is 13 residues long. With V trimmed by 3 bases and J by 7 bases, 5 bases remained unmatched. Germline CDR1 reads SGDLS; CDR2 reads YYNGEE. CDR3 loop: CASSEGTGLEQYF. The CDR3 region has the DNA TGTGCCAGCAGCGAAGGGACAGGGCTTGAGCAGTACTTC.

The genes are TRBV29-1 and TRBJ2-3; 7 bases fit TRBD1. The junction had 5 bases not matched to a gene; V was cut back by 7 bases and J by 4 bases. CDR1 is SQVTM, CDR2 ANQGSEA, per germline. This CDR3 contains 12 residues. The CDR3 loop is CSGQQGPDTQYF. CDR3 nucleotides: TGCAGCGGCCAACAGGGGCCAGATACGCAGTATTTT.

The rearrangement links TRBV30 to TRBJ2-3; tentative D call: TRBD2 (6 bases). This CDR3 region has 14 residues. The V end was cut by 4 bases, the J end by 3 bases, with 14 bases between. The germline V gene encodes CDR1 GTSNPN and CDR2 SVGIG (reference sequence). The CDR3 coding sequence is TGTGCCTGGAAACCGTGGGGGGAGACAGATACGCAGTATTTT. This codes for CAWKPWGETDTQYF. Full variable domain (remainder filled in from reference TRBV30 and TRBJ2-3): SQTIHQWPATLVQPVGSPLSLECTVEGTSNPNLYWYRQAAGRGLQLLFYSVGIGQISSEVPQNLSASRPQDRQFILSSKKLLLSDSGFYLCAWKPWGETDTQYFGPGTRLTVL.

This clone was observed a handful of times. CDR3 loop: CASSSGTTGQPQHF. CDR3 bases: TGTGCCAGCAGTTCTGGGACAACCGGTCAGCCCCAGCATTTT. The chain uses TRBV6-1 and TRBJ1-5; weak D call: TRBD1 (6 bases). Per the germline V gene, CDR1 is MNHNS and CDR2 is SASEGT. V was pared by 5 bases and J by 6 bases, with 14 bases between. This CDR3 has 14 residues.

The chain is built from TRBV6-1 and TRBJ2-7, with TRBD1 identical over 9 bases. Germline assignment: CDR1 MNHNS and CDR2 SASEGT. The CDR3 extends over 13 amino acids. With 4 bases clipped from V and 7 bases from J, the junction kept 5 bases outside the gene matches. DNA of the CDR3: TGTGCCAGCAGTGTGGACAGGGGCCGAGAGCAGTACTTC. Amino acids: CASSVDRGREQYF.

The chain recombines TRBV4-1 with TRBJ1-2; 8 bases map to TRBD1. From germline, CDR1 is MGHRA and CDR2 YSYEKL. The CDR3 covers 15 residues. V dropped 3 bases and J dropped 2; count of bases not matched to a gene: 5. The CDR3 reads CASSHDRTGNYGYTF. In nucleotides, the CDR3 is TGCGCCAGCAGCCATGATAGGACAGGGAACTATGGCTACACCTTC.

V and J are TRBV4-1 and TRBJ1-6; 8 positions agree with TRBD1. Germline V gene lookup returns CDR1 MGHRA and CDR2 YSYEKL. V was pared by 3 bases and J by 5 bases, with 6 bases of the junction left unmatched. The CDR3 length is 16 residues. CDR3 nucleotide sequence: TGCGCCAGCAGCCAGAGAGGACAGGGAGATAATTCACCCCTCCACTTT. It codes for CASSQRGQGDNSPLHF.

The rearrangement links TRBV6-5 to TRBJ1-2, with TRBD1 matching 7 bases. The germline gives CDR1 MNHEY, CDR2 SVGAGI. There are 14 residues in the CDR3. The V and J ends lost 7 bases and 4 bases, in that order; junction bases with no gene match: 9. This CDR3 reads CASKDRDLGYGYTF. As DNA, the CDR3 is TGTGCCAGCAAAGACAGGGATTTAGGCTATGGCTACACCTTC.

The rearrangement links TRBV7-8 to TRBJ2-7; 8 bases line up with TRBD1. Germline assignment: CDR1 SGHVS and CDR2 FQNEAQ. The trim removed 5 bases at V and 5 bases at J, leaving 8 bases unmatched. The CDR3 contains 14 residues. The CDR3 region is CASSTRTGSNEQYF. The CDR3 nucleotides are TGTGCCAGCAGCACCCGGACAGGGTCCAACGAGCAGTACTTC. Full variable domain (outside the CDR3, taken from reference TRBV7-8 and TRBJ2-7): GAGVSQSPRYKVAKRGQDVALRCDPISGHVSLFWYQQALGQGPEFLTYFQNEAQLDKSGLPSDRFFAERPEGSVSTLKIQRTQQEDSAVYLCASSTRTGSNEQYFGPGTRLTVT.

V is TRBV29-1 and J is TRBJ2-7; 7 bases line up with TRBD2. After removal of 3 bases from V and 6 bases from J, the junction contained 14 bases not matched to a gene. The CDR3 length is 15 residues. CDR1 is SQVTM, CDR2 ANQGSEA, per germline. CDR3 nucleotides: TGCAGCGTTGAGAATAGGAAGTCCCCGGGGGGCGAGCAGTACTTC. Translation gives CSVENRKSPGGEQYF.

The chain carries TRBV1 and TRBJ2-1; the table gives TRBD2 as D, unverified against the DNA. TRBV1 is a listed pseudogene. This CDR3 is built from 19 residues. The CDR3 nucleotides are TGCACCAGCAGCCATGACGGACTAGCGGGGGACTATCGGGATAATGAGCAGTTCTTC. It encodes CTSSHDGLAGDYRDNEQFF.

The gene calls are TRBV2 and TRBJ1-5, with TRBD1 matching 8 bases. The ends lost 3 bases at V and 6 bases at J; junction bases unmatched: 7. This CDR3 contains 15 residues. CDR1 and CDR2 (germline): SNHLY, FYNNEI. CDR3 protein: CASSEVRTGSQPQHF. CDR3 DNA sequence: TGTGCCAGCAGTGAGGTTCGGACAGGGAGTCAGCCCCAGCATTTT.

The V call is TRBV10-3, the J call TRBJ1-6; possibly TRBD1 for D (6 bases). Germline-derived CDR1 and CDR2 are ENHRY and SYGVKD. The CDR3 has 14 amino acids. V dropped 5 bases and J dropped 10 bases, with 15 bases sitting between them. CDR3 loop: CAISPDRLESPLHF. CDR3 coding DNA: TGTGCCATCAGTCCGGACAGACTTGAGTCACCCCTCCACTTT.